This T cell receptor beta chain stems from a study of blood T cell repertoires in COVID-19 (TCRdb year 2020). For context, the study as a whole: Samples from collaborators originated in the United States, Italy and Spain and spanned both the acute and convalescent phases of COVID-19. The prospective study material was composed of cDNA or gDNA derived from T cells, B-cell-depleted T cells, or PBMCs. Subjects who had been exposed to COVID-19, were actively infected with it, or had recovered from it provided the deeply sampled blood TCRbeta repertoires that made up the dataset. A freely available public database, intended as a resource for researchers studying the immune response to SARS-CoV-2, is where the repertoires were released. The samples were drawn from the first 160 participants of the ongoing ImmuneRACE study and from 1,254 subjects provided by 6 global collaborators. A de-identified subject ID, COVID-19 status, age in years and sex were almost always included in the sample metadata. Where available, HLA class I and class II types were taken from metadata supplied by the sample provider and were not determined by assay-based typing. The investigation overall reported the following: How much clinical and demographic metadata was included differed by source and by participant, and the metadata was provided uncurated.

Comment on this clone: This receptor's antigen is unknown. Per-nucleotide qualities are absent, and no much larger clonotype sits a single base away.

The collaborating institutions used their own protocols to collect whole blood in K2EDTA tubes. For TCRbeta analysis, collaborators shipped samples as frozen whole blood, isolated PBMCs, or DNA extracted from either of those sample types. TCRbeta CDR3 regions were amplified from genomic DNA by means of the immunoSEQ Assay, a bias-controlled multiplex PCR. The source study handled its data this way. Within the assay, amplification of reference gene primers was used to estimate how many nucleated cells each sample contained. To quantify the absolute abundance of each unique TCRbeta CDR3 rearrangement, sequence reads were collapsed and filtered. For each sample, productive Simpson clonality was calculated by taking the square root of Simpson's diversity index across productive rearrangements. The table comes from immuneACCESS by way of TCRdb, which keeps in-frame sequences with V and J called. Part of the clones is missing from these tables; in studies checked, under half for an unresolved V gene and the rest for unknown reasons. Clone size and V and J calls were adopted from that table, with D and trimming inferred from the DNA. The table for this sample lists about 170,000 clones; about nine tenths of them were counted only once. The top ten hold roughly 3.3% of the sample.

The receptor was derived from a man between 65 and 80 years old with acute or convalescent COVID-19. The sequencing input was peripheral blood.

In nucleotides, the sequence is TGTGCCAGCAGCACTACAGGGGTTGACACTGAAGCTTTCTTT. The encoded protein is CASSTTGVDTEAFF. The V gene is TRBV7-3 and the J gene is TRBJ1-1; TRBD1 matches 7 bases in the middle. After removal of 5 bases from V and 3 bases from J, the junction retains 6 bases not matched to a gene. The CDR3, from cysteine to phenylalanine, totals 14 residues. Solely the CDR3 DNA is kept, with 42 bases framed from the first base. Via the germline V gene, CDR1 is SGHTA and CDR2 FQGTGA.